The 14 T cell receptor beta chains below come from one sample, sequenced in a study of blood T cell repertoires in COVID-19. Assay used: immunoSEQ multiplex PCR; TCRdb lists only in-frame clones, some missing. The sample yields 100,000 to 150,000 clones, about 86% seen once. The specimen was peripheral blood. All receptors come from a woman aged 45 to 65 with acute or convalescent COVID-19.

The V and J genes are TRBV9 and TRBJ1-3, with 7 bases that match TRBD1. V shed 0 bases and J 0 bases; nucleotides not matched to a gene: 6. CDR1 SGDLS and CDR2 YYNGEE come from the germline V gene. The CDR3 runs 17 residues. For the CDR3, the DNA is TGTGCCAGCAGCGTAGACGGGACAGTCGGCTCTGGAAACACCATATATTTT. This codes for CASSVDGTVGSGNTIYF.

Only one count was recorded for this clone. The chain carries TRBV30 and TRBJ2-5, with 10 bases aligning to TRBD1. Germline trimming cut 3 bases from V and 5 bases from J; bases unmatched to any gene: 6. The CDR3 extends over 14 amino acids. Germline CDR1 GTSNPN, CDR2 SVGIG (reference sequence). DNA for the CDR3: TGTGCCTGGAGGAGACAGGGGGCAGGGGAGACCCAGTACTTC. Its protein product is CAWRRQGAGETQYF.

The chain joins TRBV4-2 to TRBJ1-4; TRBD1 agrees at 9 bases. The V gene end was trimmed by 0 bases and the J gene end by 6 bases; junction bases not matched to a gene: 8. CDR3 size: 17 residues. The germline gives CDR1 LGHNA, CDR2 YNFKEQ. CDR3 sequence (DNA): TGTGCCAGCAGCCAAGACGACAGGGGGGGACTTGATGAAAAACTGTTTTTT. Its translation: CASSQDDRGGLDEKLFF.

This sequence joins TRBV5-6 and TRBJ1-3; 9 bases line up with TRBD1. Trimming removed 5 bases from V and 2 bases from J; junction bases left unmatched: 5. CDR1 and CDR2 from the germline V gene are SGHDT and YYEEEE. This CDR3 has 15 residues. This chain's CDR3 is CASSYRTGAGNTIYF. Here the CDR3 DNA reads TGTGCCAGCAGTTATAGGACAGGGGCTGGAAACACCATATATTTT.

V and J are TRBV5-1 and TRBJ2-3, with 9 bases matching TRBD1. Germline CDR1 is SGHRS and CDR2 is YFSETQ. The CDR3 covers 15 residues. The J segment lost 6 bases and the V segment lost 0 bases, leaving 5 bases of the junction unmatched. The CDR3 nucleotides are TGCGCCAGCAGCTTGGAGGGACAGGGTTGGGATACGCAGTATTTT. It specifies CASSLEGQGWDTQYF.

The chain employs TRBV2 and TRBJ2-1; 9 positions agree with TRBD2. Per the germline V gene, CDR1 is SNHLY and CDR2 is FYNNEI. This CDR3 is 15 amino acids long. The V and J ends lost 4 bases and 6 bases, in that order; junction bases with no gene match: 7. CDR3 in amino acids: CASSGGGGGLNEQFF. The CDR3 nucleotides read TGTGCCAGCAGTGGAGGCGGGGGGGGCCTCAATGAGCAGTTCTTC.

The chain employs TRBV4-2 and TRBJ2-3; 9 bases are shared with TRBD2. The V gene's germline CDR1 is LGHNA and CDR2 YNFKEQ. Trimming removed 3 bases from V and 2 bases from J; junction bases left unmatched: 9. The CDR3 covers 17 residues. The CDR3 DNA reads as TGTGCCAGCAGCCATACCCCCTTAGCGGGGGACACAGATACGCAGTATTTT. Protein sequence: CASSHTPLAGDTDTQYF.

CDR3: CASSPRLAGGKETQYF. The CDR3 DNA reads TGTGCCAGCAGTCCCCGACTAGCGGGGGGAAAAGAGACCCAGTACTTC. The chain links TRBV27 to TRBJ2-5, with 13 positions matching TRBD2. CDR1 MNHEY and CDR2 SMNVEV come from the germline V gene (reference sequence). The CDR3 consists of 16 residues. Unmatched junction bases numbered 6, after V lost 5 bases and J lost 3 bases.

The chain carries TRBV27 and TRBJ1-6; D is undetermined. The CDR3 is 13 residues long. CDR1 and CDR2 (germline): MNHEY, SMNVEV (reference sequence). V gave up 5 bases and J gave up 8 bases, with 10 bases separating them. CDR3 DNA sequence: TGTGCCAGCAGTCTGACACGACATTCACCCCTCCACTTT. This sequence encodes CASSLTRHSPLHF.

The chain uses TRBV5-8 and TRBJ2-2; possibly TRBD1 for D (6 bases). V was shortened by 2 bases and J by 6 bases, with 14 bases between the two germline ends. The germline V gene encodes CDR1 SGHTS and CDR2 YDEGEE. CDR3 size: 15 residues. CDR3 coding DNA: TGTGCCAGCAGCTTCTTCACAGGGCCGTCCGGGGAGCTGTTTTTT. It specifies CASSFFTGPSGELFF.

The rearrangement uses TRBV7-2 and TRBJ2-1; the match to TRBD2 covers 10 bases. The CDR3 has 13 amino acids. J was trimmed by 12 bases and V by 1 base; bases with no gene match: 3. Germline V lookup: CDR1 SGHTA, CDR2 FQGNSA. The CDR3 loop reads CASSLGLAGGQFF. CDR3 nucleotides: TGTGCCAGCAGCTTAGGACTAGCGGGTGGGCAGTTCTTC.

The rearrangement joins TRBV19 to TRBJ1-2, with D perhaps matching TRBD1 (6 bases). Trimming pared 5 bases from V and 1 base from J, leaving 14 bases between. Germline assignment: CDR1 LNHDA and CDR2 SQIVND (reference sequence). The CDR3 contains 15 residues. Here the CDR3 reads CASSPGQNLNYGYTF. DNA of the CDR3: TGTGCCAGTAGTCCAGGACAGAACCTTAACTATGGCTACACCTTC. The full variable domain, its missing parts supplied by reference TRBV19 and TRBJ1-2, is DGGITQSPKYLFRKEGQNVTLSCEQNLNHDAMYWYRQDPGQGLRLIYYSQIVNDFQKGDIAEGYSVSREKKESFPLTVTSAQKNPTAFYLCASSPGQNLNYGYTFGSGTRLTVV.

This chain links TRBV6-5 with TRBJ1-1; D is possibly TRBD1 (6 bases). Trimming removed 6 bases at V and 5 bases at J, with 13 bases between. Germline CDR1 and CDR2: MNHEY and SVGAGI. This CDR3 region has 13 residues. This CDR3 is CASRTGLGTEAFF. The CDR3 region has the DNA TGTGCCAGCAGAACAGGGTTGGGGACTGAAGCTTTCTTT.

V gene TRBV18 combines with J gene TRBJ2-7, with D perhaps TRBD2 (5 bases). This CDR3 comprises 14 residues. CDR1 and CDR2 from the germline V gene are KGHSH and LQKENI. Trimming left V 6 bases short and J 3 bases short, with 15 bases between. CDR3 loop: CASSAGAASYEQYF. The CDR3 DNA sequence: TGTGCCAGCTCGGCTGGAGCGGCGAGCTACGAGCAGTACTTC.